This entry concerns a single TCR beta chain. The entry originates in a study of T cell responses to AZD1222 COVID-19 vaccine. Trimming removed 4 bases from V and 2 bases from J, with 14 bases in between. Germline values: CDR1 MNHEY, CDR2 SVGAGI. The CDR3 length is 15 residues. Repertoires were generated with immunoSEQ multiplex PCR, while TCRdb's copy carries only in-frame clones and drops some. The sample yields around 15,000 clones, 80% to 85% seen once. The material was peripheral blood, obtained 28 days after the second AZD1222 dose. This rearrangement joins TRBV6-5 to TRBJ1-1; no clear D gene. The sequence was obtained from an adult who received the AZD1222 COVID-19 vaccine. CDR3 bases: TGTGCCAGCAGTTCCCTGGACCGAATAAACACTGAAGCTTTCTTT. It yields the protein CASSSLDRINTEAFF.